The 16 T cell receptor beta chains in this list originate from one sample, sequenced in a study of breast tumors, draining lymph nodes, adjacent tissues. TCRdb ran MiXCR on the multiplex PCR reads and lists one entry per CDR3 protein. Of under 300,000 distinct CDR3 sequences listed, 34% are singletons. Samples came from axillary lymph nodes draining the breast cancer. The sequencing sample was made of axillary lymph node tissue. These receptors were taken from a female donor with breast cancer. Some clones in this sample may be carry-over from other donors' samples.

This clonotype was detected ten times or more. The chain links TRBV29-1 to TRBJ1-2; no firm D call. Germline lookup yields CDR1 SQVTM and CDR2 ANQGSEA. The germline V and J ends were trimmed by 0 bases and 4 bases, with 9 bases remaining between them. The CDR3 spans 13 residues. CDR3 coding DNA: TGCAGCGTTGAAGATCTAATGGGCTATGGCTACACCTTC. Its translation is CSVEDLMGYGYTF.

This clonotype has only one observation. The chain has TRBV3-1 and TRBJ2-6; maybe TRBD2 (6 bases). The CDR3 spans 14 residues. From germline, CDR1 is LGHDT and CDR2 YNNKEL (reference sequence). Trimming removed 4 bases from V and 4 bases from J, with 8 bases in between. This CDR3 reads CASSRSGGANVLTF. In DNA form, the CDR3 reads TGTGCCAGCAGCCGAAGCGGGGGGGCCAACGTCCTGACTTTC. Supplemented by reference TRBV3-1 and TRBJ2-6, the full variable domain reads DTAVSQTPKYLVTQMGNDKSIKCEQNLGHDTMYWYKQDSKKFLKIMFSYNNKELIINETVPNRFSPKSPDKAHLNLHINSLELGDSAVYFCASSRSGGANVLTFGAGSRLTVL.

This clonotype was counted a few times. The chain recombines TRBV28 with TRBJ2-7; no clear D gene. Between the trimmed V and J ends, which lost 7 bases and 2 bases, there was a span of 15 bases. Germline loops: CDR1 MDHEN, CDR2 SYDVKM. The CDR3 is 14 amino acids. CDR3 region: CASNPPGPTYEQYF. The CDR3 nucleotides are TGTGCCAGCAACCCCCCCGGGCCTACCTACGAGCAGTACTTC.

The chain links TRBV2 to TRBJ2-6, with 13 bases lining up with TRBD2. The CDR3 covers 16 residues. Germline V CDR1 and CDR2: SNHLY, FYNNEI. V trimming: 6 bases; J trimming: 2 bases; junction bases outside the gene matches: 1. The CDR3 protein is CASRLAGGPGANVLTF. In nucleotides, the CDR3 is TGTGCCAGCAGACTAGCGGGAGGGCCTGGGGCCAACGTCCTGACTTTC.

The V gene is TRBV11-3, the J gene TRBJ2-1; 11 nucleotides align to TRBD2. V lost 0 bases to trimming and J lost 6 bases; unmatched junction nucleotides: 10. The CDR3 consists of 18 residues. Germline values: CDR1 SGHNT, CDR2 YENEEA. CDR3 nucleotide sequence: TGTGCCAGCAGCTTAGATCGTACTAGCGGGAGTACAATCAATGAGCAGTTCTTC. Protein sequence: CASSLDRTSGSTINEQFF.

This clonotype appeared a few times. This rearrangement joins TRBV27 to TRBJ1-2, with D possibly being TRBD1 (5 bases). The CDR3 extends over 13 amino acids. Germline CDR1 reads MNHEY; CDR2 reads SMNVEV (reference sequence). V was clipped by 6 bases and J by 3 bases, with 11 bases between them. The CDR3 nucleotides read TGTGCCAGCAGCCCCGGGACGTACTATGGCTACACCTTC. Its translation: CASSPGTYYGYTF.

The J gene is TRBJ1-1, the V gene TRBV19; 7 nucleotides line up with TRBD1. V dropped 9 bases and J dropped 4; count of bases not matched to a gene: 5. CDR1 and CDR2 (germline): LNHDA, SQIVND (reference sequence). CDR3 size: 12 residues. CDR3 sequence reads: CASNNRGTEAFF. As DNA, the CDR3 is TGTGCCAGCAACAACAGGGGCACTGAAGCTTTCTTT.

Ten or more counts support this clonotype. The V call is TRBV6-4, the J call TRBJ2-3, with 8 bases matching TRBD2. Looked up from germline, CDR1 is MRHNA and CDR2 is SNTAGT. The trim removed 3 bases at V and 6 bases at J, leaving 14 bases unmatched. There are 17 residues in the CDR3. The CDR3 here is CASSERGVSAVPDTQYF. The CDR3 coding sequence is TGTGCCAGCAGTGAGCGGGGGGTTTCGGCGGTCCCGGATACGCAGTATTTT.

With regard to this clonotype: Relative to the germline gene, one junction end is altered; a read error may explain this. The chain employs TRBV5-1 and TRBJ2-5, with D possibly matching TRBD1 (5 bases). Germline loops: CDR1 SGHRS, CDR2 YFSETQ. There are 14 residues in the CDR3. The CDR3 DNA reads TGCGCCAGCAGCTTGGGACAGTCCCAAGACACCCAGTACTTC. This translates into CASSLGQSQDTQYF.

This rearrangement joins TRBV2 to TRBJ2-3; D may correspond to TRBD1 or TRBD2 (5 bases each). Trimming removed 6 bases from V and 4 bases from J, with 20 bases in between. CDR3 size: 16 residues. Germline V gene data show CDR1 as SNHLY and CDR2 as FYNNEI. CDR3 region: CASSGTRGGVPDTQYF. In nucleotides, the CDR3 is TGTGCCAGCAGCGGGACGAGGGGTGGAGTCCCAGATACGCAGTATTTT.

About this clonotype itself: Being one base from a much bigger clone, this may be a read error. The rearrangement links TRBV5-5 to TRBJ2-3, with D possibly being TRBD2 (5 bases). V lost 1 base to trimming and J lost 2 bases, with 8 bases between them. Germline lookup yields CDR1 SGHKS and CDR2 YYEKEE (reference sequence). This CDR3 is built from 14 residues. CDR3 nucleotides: TGTGCCAGCAGCTTGAACGGACTCACAGATACGCAGTATTTT. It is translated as CASSLNGLTDTQYF.

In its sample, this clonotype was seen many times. CDR3 nucleotides: TGTGCCAGTAAGGTAGCGGGGGGGCTAGACAATGAGCAGTTCTTC. Translation gives CASKVAGGLDNEQFF. V gene TRBV19 combines with J gene TRBJ2-1; 11 nucleotides agree with TRBD2. The CDR3 contains 15 residues. In germline, CDR1 is LNHDA, CDR2 SQIVND (reference sequence). The J segment lost 5 bases and the V segment lost 7 bases, leaving 7 bases of the junction unmatched.

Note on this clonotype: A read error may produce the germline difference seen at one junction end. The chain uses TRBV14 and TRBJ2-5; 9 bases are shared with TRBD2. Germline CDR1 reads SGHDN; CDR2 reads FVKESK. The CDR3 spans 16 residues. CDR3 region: CASSSSSGVPQEAQYF. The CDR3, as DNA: TGTGCCAGCAGCTCGTCTAGCGGGGTGCCCCAAGAGGCCCAGTACTTC.

CDR3 nucleotide sequence: TGTGCCAGCTCACCACCGAGGGGCTCCTACAATGAGCAGTTCTTC. Protein sequence: CASSPPRGSYNEQFF. The rearrangement links TRBV18 to TRBJ2-1; D may be TRBD1 or TRBD2 (5 bases each). The V end was cut by 0 bases, the J end by 0 bases, with 6 bases between. This CDR3 is 15 amino acids long. In germline, CDR1 is KGHSH, CDR2 LQKENI.

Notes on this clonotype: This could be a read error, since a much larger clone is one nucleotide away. The CDR3 spells CASSQDRREGIYEQFF. DNA of the CDR3: TGCGCCAGCAGCCAAGATCGACGGGAGGGGATTTATGAGCAGTTCTTC. The V call is TRBV4-3, the J call TRBJ2-1, with TRBD2 identical over 8 bases. Germline CDR1 is LGHNA and CDR2 is YSLEER. The CDR3 runs to 16 residues. V was clipped by 0 bases and J by 8 bases; unmatched bases: 9.

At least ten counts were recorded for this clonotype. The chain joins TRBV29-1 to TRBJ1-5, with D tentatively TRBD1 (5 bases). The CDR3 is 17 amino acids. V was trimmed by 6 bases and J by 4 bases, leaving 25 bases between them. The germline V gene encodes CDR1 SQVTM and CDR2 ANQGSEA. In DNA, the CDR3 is TGCAGCGTAGTGGTGGGTCCGGGACGAAGGATGAATCAGCCCCAGCATTTT. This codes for CSVVVGPGRRMNQPQHF.